Included here is one T cell receptor (beta chain) sequence, with context. The data belong to a study of blood T cell repertoires in COVID-19. Study overall: The United States, Italy and Spain supplied acute and convalescent COVID-19 samples. PBMCs, B-cell-depleted T cells, or T cells provided the cDNA or gDNA that made up the material.

Original handling: Reference gene primer amplification gave estimated nucleated cell counts. Measured with immunoSEQ multiplex PCR; TCRdb has only the in-frame clones, and not every one. Clone size and the V and J calls come from that table; the DNA yielded D and trimming. This table has a few hundred thousand clones, 70% to 90% appearing once. The V gene end was trimmed by 4 bases and the J gene end by 2 bases; junction bases not matched to a gene: 6. CDR1 is SGHRS, CDR2 YFSETQ, per germline. The CDR3 spans 17 residues. This sequence joins TRBV5-1 and TRBJ2-5; 15 bases are shared with TRBD2. The clonotype comes from a woman aged 40 to 50 with acute or convalescent COVID-19. The sample consisted of peripheral blood. The CDR3 coding sequence is TGCGCCAGCAGCCGGGGACTAGCGGGGGGATATCAAGAGACCCAGTACTTC. Its protein is CASSRGLAGGYQETQYF.